This T cell receptor beta chain comes out of a study of OX40 agonist ivuxolimab in advanced cancers. Study overall: The treatment was a fully human IgG2 OX40 agonist, ivuxolimab. Mean age 60 years, range about 20 to 79; nearly 85% male. Study results and limitations: There were, on average, more expanded clones in CD8+ T cells than in CD4+.

Sequenced by immunoSEQ multiplex PCR; TCRdb stores in-frame clones only, minus some. The sample shows approximately 49,000 clones, about 85% of them seen only once. The CDR3 length is 15 residues. From germline, CDR1 is WNHNN and CDR2 SYGVQD (reference sequence). Trimming shortened V by 7 bases and J by 0 bases, and 15 bases separated the two germline ends. As to this clone: The antigen remains undetermined.

The sequencing here drew on CD4+ or CD8+ T cells sorted from blood, taken in a trial of the OX40 agonist ivuxolimab. This chain connects TRBV10-1 to TRBJ2-5; D could derive from TRBD1 or TRBD2 (5 bases each). The source is an adult with an advanced solid tumor such as melanoma, head and neck, liver or kidney cancer. The CDR3 bases are TGCGCCAGCATTTCGTCTTTGGGGGACCAAGAGACCCAGTACTTC. This gives the protein CASISSLGDQETQYF.